This TCR beta chain was captured in a study of Ad26.COV2.S vaccination and SARS-CoV-2 variants. The germline CDR1 and CDR2 sequences are SGHTA and FQGTGA. This CDR3 is 14 amino acids long. The V gene lost 2 bases and the J gene lost 0 bases, with 7 bases spanning the gap. The assay was immunoSEQ multiplex PCR, and TCRdb's table has in-frame clones only and misses some. This sample has around 320,000 clones; 86% occur once, and the top ten carry around 1.9%. Noted treatment: 15 to 20 received Ad26.COV2.S at low or high dose, single or two shots; about 5 received placebo; per-sample allocation not given. Sample collection was performed on day 63 after the first vaccine or placebo injection. An adult of 18-55 years in Boston served as donor.

The sequence derives from a person between 18 and 65 years old who received the Ad26.COV2.S COVID-19 vaccine or a placebo. The sequences come from peripheral blood, collected in a trial of Ad26.COV2.S vaccine versus placebo. The chain couples TRBV7-3 to TRBJ1-2; D uncertain. Here the CDR3 reads CASSLGPANYGYTF. In nucleotides, the CDR3 is TGTGCCAGCAGCTTAGGACCAGCTAACTATGGCTACACCTTC.